This TCR beta chain is from a study of beta chain features in type 1 diabetes. Overall study context: Age and gender were similar between patients and healthy donors, as were cell yields.

Expressed TCRB transcripts got sequenced, as all isolated RNA was reverse transcribed. Method: immunoSEQ multiplex PCR; TCRdb's copy keeps in-frame clones and lacks some. The sample yields about 370,000 clones, approximately 15% seen once. All of the sorted populations showed purity greater than 98%. CDR1 is GTSNPN, CDR2 SVGIG, per germline (reference sequence). V was trimmed by 0 bases and J by 4 bases, leaving 12 bases between them. CDR3 length: 14 residues. This clone appeared a few times. Its antigen is not identified. Study results and caveats: The naive, central memory and Treg TCRB repertoires of patients appeared to be more similar to one another than those of healthy donors. Lower insertion and higher deletion counts appeared at VDJ junctions in type 1 diabetes patients.

This receptor was identified in a woman between 18 and 29 years old in good health. V and J are TRBV30 and TRBJ1-2; D may be TRBD1 (5 bases). The sequencing input was naive CD4+ T cells from blood. CDR3 sequence reads: CAWSVGQGPYGYTF. For the CDR3, the DNA is TGTGCCTGGAGTGTCGGGCAGGGCCCCTATGGCTACACCTTC.